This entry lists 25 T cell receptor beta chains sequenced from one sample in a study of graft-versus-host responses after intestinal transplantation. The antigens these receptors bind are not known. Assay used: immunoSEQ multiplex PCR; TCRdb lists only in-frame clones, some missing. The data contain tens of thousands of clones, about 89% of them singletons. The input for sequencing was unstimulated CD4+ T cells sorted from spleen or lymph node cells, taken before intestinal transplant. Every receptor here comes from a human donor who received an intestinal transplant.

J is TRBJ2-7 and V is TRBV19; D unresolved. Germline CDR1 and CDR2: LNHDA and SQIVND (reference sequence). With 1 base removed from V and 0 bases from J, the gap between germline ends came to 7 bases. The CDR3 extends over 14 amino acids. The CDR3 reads CASSIAQFSYEQYF. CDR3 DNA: TGTGCCAGTAGTATAGCCCAGTTCTCCTACGAGCAGTACTTC.

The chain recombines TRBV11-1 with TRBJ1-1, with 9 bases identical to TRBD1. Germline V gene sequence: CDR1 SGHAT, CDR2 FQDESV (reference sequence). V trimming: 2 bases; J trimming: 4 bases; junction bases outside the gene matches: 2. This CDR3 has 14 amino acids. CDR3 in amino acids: CASSLSTGGTEAFF. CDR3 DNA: TGTGCCAGCAGCTTATCGACAGGGGGCACTGAAGCTTTCTTT.

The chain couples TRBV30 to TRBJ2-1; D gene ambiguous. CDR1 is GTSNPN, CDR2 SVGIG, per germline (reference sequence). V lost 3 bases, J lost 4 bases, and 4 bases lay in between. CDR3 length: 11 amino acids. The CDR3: CAWRSYNEQFF. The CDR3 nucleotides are TGTGCCTGGAGGTCTTACAATGAGCAGTTCTTC.

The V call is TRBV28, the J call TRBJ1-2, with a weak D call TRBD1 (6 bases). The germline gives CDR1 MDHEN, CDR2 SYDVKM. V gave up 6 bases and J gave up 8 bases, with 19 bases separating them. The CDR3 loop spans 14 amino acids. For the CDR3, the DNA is TGTGCCAGCAGGACAGGTGGTGGGACTAGGGGCTACACCTTC. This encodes CASRTGGGTRGYTF.

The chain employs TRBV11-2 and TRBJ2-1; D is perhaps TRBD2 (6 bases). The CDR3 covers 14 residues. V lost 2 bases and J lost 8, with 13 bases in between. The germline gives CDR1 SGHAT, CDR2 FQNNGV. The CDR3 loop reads CASSLRRGGHEQFF. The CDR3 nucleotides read TGTGCCAGCAGCTTAAGGCGGGGTGGGCATGAGCAGTTCTTC.

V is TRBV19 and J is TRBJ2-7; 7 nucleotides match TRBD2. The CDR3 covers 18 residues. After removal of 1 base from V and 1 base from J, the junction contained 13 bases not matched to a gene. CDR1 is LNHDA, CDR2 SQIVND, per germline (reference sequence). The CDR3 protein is CASSIARGGLARSYEQYF. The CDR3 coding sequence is TGTGCCAGTAGTATAGCCCGGGGAGGGCTAGCGAGGTCCTACGAGCAGTACTTC.

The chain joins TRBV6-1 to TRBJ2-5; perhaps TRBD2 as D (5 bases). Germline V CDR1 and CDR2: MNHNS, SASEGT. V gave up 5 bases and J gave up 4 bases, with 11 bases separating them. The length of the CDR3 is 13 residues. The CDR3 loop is CASSSGLRETQYF. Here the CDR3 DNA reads TGTGCCAGCAGTTCGGGGTTGAGAGAGACCCAGTACTTC.

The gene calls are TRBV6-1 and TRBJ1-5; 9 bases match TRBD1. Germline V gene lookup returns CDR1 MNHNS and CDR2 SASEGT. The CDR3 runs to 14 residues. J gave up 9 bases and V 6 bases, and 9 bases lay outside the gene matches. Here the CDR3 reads CASSGTGSVGPQHF. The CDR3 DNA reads TGTGCCAGCAGCGGGACAGGGAGTGTGGGGCCCCAGCATTTT.

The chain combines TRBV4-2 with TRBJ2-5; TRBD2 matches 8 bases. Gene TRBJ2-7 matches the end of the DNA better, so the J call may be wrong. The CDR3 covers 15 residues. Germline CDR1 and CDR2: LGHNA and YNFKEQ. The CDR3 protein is CASSTGGDLRGEQYF. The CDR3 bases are TGTGCCAGCAGCACGGGAGGGGACCTCCGCGGCGAGCAGTACTTC.

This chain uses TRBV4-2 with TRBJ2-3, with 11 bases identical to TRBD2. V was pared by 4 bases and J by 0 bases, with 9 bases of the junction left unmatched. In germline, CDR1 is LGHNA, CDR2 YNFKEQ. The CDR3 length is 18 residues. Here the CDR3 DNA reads TGTGCCAGCAGCCCTGGAATAGCGGGGGGGCCTAGCACAGATACGCAGTATTTT. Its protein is CASSPGIAGGPSTDTQYF.

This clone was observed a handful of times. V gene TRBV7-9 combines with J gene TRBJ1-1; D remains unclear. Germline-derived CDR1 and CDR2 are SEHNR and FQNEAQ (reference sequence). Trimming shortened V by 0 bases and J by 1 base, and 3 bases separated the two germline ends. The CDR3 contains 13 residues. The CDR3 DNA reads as TGTGCCAGCAGCTTAGCTCGGAACACTGAAGCTTTCTTT. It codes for CASSLARNTEAFF. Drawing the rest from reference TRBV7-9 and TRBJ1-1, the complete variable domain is DTGVSQNPRHKITKRGQNVTFRCDPISEHNRLYWYRQTLGQGPEFLTYFQNEAQLEKSRLLSDRFSAERPKGSFSTLEIQRTEQGDSAMYLCASSLARNTEAFFGQGTRLTVV.

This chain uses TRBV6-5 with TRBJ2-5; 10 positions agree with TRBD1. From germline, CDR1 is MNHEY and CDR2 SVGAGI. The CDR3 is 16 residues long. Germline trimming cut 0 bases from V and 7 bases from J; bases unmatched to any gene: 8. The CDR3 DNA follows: TGTGCCAGCAGTTACTCGACAGGGGGCCTTATCGGGACCCAGTACTTC. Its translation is CASSYSTGGLIGTQYF.

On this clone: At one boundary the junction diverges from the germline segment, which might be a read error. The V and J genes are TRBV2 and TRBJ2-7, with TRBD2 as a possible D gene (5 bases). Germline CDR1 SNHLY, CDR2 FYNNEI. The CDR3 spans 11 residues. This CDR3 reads CASSEARRQKF. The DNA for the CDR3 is TGTGCCAGCAGTGAAGCGCGGAGGCAAAAATTC. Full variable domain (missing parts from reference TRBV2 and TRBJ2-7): EPEVTQTPSHQVTQMGQEVILRCVPISNHLYFYWYRQILGQKVEFLVSFYNNEISEKSEIFDDQFSVERPDGSNFTLKIRSTKLEDSAMYFCASSEARRQKFGPGTRLTVT.

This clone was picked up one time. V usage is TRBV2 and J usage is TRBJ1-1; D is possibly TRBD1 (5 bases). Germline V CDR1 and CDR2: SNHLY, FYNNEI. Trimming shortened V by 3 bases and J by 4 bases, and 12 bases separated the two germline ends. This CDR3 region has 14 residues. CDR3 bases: TGTGCCAGCAGTGAGGGTGGGGGGAGCACTGAAGCTTTCTTT. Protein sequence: CASSEGGGSTEAFF.

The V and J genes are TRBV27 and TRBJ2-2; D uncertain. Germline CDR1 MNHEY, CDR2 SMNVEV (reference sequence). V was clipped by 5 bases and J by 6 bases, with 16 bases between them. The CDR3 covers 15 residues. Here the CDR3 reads CASSNRQAAAGELFF. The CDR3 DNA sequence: TGTGCCAGCAGTAATCGGCAGGCCGCAGCCGGGGAGCTGTTTTTT.

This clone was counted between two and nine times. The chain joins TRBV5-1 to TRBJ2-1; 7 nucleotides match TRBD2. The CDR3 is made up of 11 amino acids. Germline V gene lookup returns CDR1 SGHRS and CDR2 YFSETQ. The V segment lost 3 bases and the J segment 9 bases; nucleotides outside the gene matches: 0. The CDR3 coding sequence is TGCGCCAGCAGCTGGGAGGGTGAGCAGTTCTTC. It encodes CASSWEGEQFF.

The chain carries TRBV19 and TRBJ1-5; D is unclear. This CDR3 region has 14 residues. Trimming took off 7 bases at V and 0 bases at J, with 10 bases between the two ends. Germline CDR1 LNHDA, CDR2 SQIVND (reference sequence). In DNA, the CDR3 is TGTGCCAGTAACAGACCGTATAGCAATCAGCCCCAGCATTTT. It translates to CASNRPYSNQPQHF.

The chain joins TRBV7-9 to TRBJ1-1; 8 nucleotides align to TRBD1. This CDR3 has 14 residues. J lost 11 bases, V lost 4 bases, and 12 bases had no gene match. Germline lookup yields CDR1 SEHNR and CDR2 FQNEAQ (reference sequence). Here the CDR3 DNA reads TGTGCCAGCAGCTCCACAGGGGGGACTTTGATTGCTTTCTTT. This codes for CASSSTGGTLIAFF.

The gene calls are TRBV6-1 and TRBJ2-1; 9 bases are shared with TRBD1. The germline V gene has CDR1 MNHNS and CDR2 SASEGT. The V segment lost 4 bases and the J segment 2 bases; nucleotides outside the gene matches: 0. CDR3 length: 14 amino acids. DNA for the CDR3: TGTGCCAGCAGTGGGACAGGGGCCTACAATGAGCAGTTCTTC. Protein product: CASSGTGAYNEQFF.

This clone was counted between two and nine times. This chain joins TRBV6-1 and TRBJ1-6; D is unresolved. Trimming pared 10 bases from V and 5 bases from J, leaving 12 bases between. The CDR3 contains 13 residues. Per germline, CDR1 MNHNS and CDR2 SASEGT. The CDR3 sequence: CATEPSHNSPLHF. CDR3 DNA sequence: TGTGCCACCGAGCCGTCACATAATTCACCCCTCCACTTT.

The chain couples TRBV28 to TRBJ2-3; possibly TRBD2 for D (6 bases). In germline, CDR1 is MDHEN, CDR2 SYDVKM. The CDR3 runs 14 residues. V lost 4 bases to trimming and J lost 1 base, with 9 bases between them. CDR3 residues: CASSSPGGTDTQYF. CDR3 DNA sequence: TGTGCCAGCAGTTCCCCGGGGGGCACAGATACGCAGTATTTT.

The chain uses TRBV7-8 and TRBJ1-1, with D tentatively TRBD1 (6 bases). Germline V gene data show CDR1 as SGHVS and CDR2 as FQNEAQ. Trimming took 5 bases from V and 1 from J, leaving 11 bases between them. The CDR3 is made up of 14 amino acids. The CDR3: CASSIQGQNTEAFF. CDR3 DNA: TGTGCCAGCAGCATACAGGGTCAGAACACTGAAGCTTTCTTT.

The CDR3: CSEQRSHEQFF. The DNA for the CDR3 is TGCAGTGAACAGCGGAGTCATGAGCAGTTCTTC. The J gene is TRBJ2-1, the V gene TRBV20-1, with D possibly matching TRBD2 (5 bases). V was shortened by 7 bases and J by 8 bases, with 12 bases between the two germline ends. The CDR3 spans 11 residues. CDR1 DFQATT and CDR2 SNEGSKA come from the germline V gene (reference sequence).

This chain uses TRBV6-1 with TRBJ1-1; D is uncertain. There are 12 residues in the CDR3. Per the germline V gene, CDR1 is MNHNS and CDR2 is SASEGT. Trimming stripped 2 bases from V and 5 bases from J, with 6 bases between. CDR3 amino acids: CASSESRTEAFF. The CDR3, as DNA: TGTGCCAGCAGTGAATCCCGGACTGAAGCTTTCTTT.

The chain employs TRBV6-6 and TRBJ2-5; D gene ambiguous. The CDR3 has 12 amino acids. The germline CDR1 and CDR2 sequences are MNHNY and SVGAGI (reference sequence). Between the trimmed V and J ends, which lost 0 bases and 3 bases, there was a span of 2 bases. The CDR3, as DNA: TGTGCCAGCAGTTACTCTAAAGAGACCCAGTACTTC. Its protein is CASSYSKETQYF.